The rows below give T cell receptor beta chains drawn from one sample of a study of blood T cell repertoires in COVID-19. Clones were read by immunoSEQ multiplex PCR, and TCRdb kept only the in-frame ones, dropping some. The data hold over 200,000 clones, with 80% to 90% observed a single time. Sequencing was done on a sample of PBMCs or T cells enriched from blood (not recorded which). Receptors originate from a woman aged 50 to 65 who had recovered from COVID-19. CDR3s include the opening cysteine and the closing phenylalanine or tryptophan. D genes are given only for firm matches.

>TRBJ1-2|15|TRBV11-2|-
TGTGCCAGCAGCCCCGTACGGACACAGAGATATGGCTACACCTTC
CASSPVRTQRYGYTF
>TRBJ2-1|12|TRBV19|-
TGTGCCAGTACCCAGGGAGGACCAAGTCTATTCTTC
CASTQGGPSLFF
>TRBJ2-3|17|TRBV18|-
TGTGCCAGCTCACCCCCTTCGTCGTGGGAGGGCACAGATACGCAGTATTTT
CASSPPSSWEGTDTQYF
>TRBJ2-1|19|TRBV7-2|TRBD2
TGTGCCAGCAGCAAAGGACGAATGGGAAGGTCTAGCGGGATGAATGAGCAGTTCTTC
CASSKGRMGRSSGMNEQFF
>TRBJ2-2|17|TRBV10-2|TRBD1
TGCGCCAGCAGTGGGGGGTGGACAGGGACGAACACCGGGGAGCTGTTTTTT
CASSGGWTGTNTGELFF
>TRBJ1-3|16|TRBV6-5|-
TGTGCCAGCAGTTACCTACCATCCCAAACGGGAAACACCATATATTTT
CASSYLPSQTGNTIYF
>TRBJ1-1|14|TRBV28|-
TGTGCCAGCAGTTTAACGAACAGGGCTACTGAAGCTTTCTTT
CASSLTNRATEAFF
>TRBJ1-2|15|TRBV14|TRBD1
TGTGCCAGCAGCCTAAGAACAGGGGGCGGCTATGGCTACACCTTC
CASSLRTGGGYGYTF
>TRBJ2-1|14|TRBV27|TRBD2
TGTGCCAGCAGTTCCCTATTGGGGGGGTCGACTCGGTTCTTC
CASSSLLGGSTRFF
>TRBJ2-3|16|TRBV9|-
TGTGCCAGCAGCCCCCGGTTTAGCGGAAACACAGATACGCAGTATTTT
CASSPRFSGNTDTQYF
>TRBJ2-1|17|TRBV7-9|TRBD2
TGTGCCAGCAGCTCATGGGGCGGCGGGAGCTCCTACAATGAGCAGTTCTTC
CASSSWGGGSSYNEQFF
>TRBJ1-5|14|TRBV19|TRBD1
TGTGCCAGTAACCCGGACAGGGGCCATCAGCCCCAGCATTTT
CASNPDRGHQPQHF
>TRBJ2-1|12|TRBV12-3/TRBV12-4|TRBD2
TGTGCCAGCAGCCACGGACTAGCGGGGCAGTTCTTC
CASSHGLAGQFF
>TRBJ2-7|14|TRBV5-6|TRBD2
TGTGCCAGCAGTGAGACTAGCGGGAGCTACGAGCAGTACTTC
CASSETSGSYEQYF